Below, one T cell receptor (beta chain) is given with its context. Under the authors' procedure: Amplifying reference gene primers gave estimates of nucleated cell counts. Clones were read by immunoSEQ multiplex PCR, and TCRdb kept only the in-frame ones, dropping some. V, J and clone size are those of that table, while D and trimming were read from the DNA. The sample shows 150,000 to 180,000 clones, about four fifths of them seen only once. V dropped 5 bases and J dropped 5; count of bases not matched to a gene: 9. Germline lookup yields CDR1 MNHEY and CDR2 SMNVEV (reference sequence). The CDR3 spans 15 residues. These data come from a study of blood T cell repertoires in COVID-19.

Input material: peripheral blood. The clonotype was recovered from a woman in her sixties or seventies with acute or convalescent COVID-19. The chain employs TRBV27 and TRBJ2-3, with 8 bases aligning to TRBD2. The CDR3 loop is CASSRPGGREDTQYF. CDR3 nucleotides: TGTGCCAGCAGTAGACCGGGGGGGCGAGAAGATACGCAGTATTTT.